Presented here are 27 T cell receptor beta chains from one specimen sequenced in a study of blood T cell repertoires in COVID-19. Here immunoSEQ multiplex PCR was the method, and the copy in TCRdb shows in-frame clones only, minus some. The sample lists some 96,000 clones, more than 70% occurring once. Specimen: peripheral blood. The receptor source for this set is a human donor in a cohort sampled during active COVID-19.

This clone was seen a few times. The chain combines TRBV2 with TRBJ2-7, with D perhaps matching TRBD2 (5 bases). Germline V gene lookup returns CDR1 SNHLY and CDR2 FYNNEI. This CDR3 is built from 10 residues. Trimming cost V 11 bases and J 6 bases, with 11 bases left between them. The CDR3, as DNA: TGTGCCTCCAGGACTGCCGAGCAGTACTTC. Translating gives CASRTAEQYF.

The V call is TRBV18, the J call TRBJ2-3; 8 nucleotides align to TRBD1. Looked up from germline, CDR1 is KGHSH and CDR2 is LQKENI. Germline trimming cut 2 bases from V and 3 bases from J; bases unmatched to any gene: 4. The CDR3 has 15 residues. The CDR3 here is CASSPSGQGTDTQYF. The DNA for the CDR3 is TGTGCCAGCTCACCAAGCGGACAGGGAACAGATACGCAGTATTTT.

The chain has TRBV2 and TRBJ1-2; TRBD1 is a possible D gene (5 bases). The germline V gene encodes CDR1 SNHLY and CDR2 FYNNEI. The V gene lost 5 bases and the J gene lost 7 bases, with 17 bases spanning the gap. The CDR3 sequence is 14 residues long. The CDR3 region is CASSPHLGESGYTF. The CDR3 nucleotides are TGTGCCAGCAGTCCACACTTAGGGGAATCTGGCTACACCTTC.

The chain has TRBV9 and TRBJ2-3; TRBD1 matches 7 bases. This CDR3 region has 16 residues. The V segment lost 6 bases and the J segment 5 bases; nucleotides outside the gene matches: 15. CDR1 SGDLS and CDR2 YYNGEE come from the germline V gene. CDR3 bases: TGTGCCAGCACTCCCATGAGTGGACAGGAGAGAGATACGCAGTATTTT. Translated, it gives CASTPMSGQERDTQYF.

This sequence joins TRBV7-9 and TRBJ2-1; D may be TRBD1 (6 bases). This CDR3 has 14 residues. Trimming removed 5 bases at V and 2 bases at J, with 10 bases between. The germline CDR1 and CDR2 sequences are SEHNR and FQNEAQ (reference sequence). CDR3 sequence reads: CASSQGPTYNEQFF. CDR3 bases: TGTGCCAGCAGCCAGGGGCCTACCTACAATGAGCAGTTCTTC.

The chain combines TRBV5-6 with TRBJ2-1; a weak D match, TRBD2 (5 bases). The CDR3 sequence is 15 residues long. Germline CDR1 and CDR2: SGHDT and YYEEEE. V was clipped by 1 base and J by 2 bases, with 10 bases between them. The CDR3 here is CASSLPGIAYNEQFF. In DNA, the CDR3 is TGTGCCAGCAGCTTGCCGGGGATCGCCTACAATGAGCAGTTCTTC.

A few counts support this clone. The chain has TRBV5-5 and TRBJ2-2; TRBD1 agrees at 7 bases. Germline trimming cut 0 bases from V and 3 bases from J; bases unmatched to any gene: 2. This CDR3 has 15 residues. CDR1 is SGHKS and CDR2 is YYEKEE in the germline V gene (reference sequence). The CDR3 nucleotides are TGTGCCAGCAGCTTGGGGGGACAGTACACCGGGGAGCTGTTTTTT. This translates into CASSLGGQYTGELFF.

Here the CDR3 reads CASSTQGGSQPQHF. The CDR3, as DNA: TGTGCCAGCAGCACACAGGGAGGGTCGCAGCCCCAGCATTTT. The rearrangement joins TRBV11-2 to TRBJ1-5, with a tentative D call TRBD1 (6 bases). Looked up from germline, CDR1 is SGHAT and CDR2 is FQNNGV. CDR3 length: 14 amino acids. V was cut by 5 bases and J by 7 bases, with 15 bases left in between.

The chain combines TRBV10-3 with TRBJ2-1; D remains ambiguous. The CDR3 length is 14 residues. Between the trimmed V and J ends, which lost 4 bases and 3 bases, there was a span of 10 bases. CDR1 ENHRY and CDR2 SYGVKD come from the germline V gene. The CDR3 nucleotides read TGTGCCATCAGTGGCGCAAGCCGCTACAATGAGCAGTTCTTC. Encoded protein: CAISGASRYNEQFF.

V gene TRBV11-2 combines with J gene TRBJ2-5; 8 positions match TRBD2. This CDR3 spans 14 amino acids. Trimming cost V 2 bases and J 4 bases; bases outside gene matches: 3. Germline assignment: CDR1 SGHAT and CDR2 FQNNGV. Written as DNA, the CDR3 is TGTGCCAGCAGCTTACTGGCGGGAGGAGAGACCCAGTACTTC. Protein sequence: CASSLLAGGETQYF.

The V and J genes are TRBV5-1 and TRBJ1-2; no clear D. There are 14 residues in the CDR3. Germline assignment: CDR1 SGHRS and CDR2 YFSETQ. Trimming took off 0 bases at V and 4 bases at J, with 10 bases between the two ends. The CDR3 DNA reads as TGCGCCAGCAGCTTGGGTCCGGGGATCTATGGCTACACCTTC. Translating gives CASSLGPGIYGYTF.

This clone has only one observation. The CDR3 protein is CASSYRAGDFYGYTF. CDR3 DNA: TGTGCCAGCAGTTACAGGGCAGGGGATTTCTATGGCTACACCTTC. This rearrangement joins TRBV6-5 to TRBJ1-2, with D possibly matching TRBD1 (6 bases). The CDR3 loop spans 15 amino acids. V lost 2 bases and J lost 4, with 14 bases in between. From germline, CDR1 is MNHEY and CDR2 SVGAGI.

The genes are TRBV9 and TRBJ2-3; 7 bases match TRBD2. This CDR3 spans 14 amino acids. Germline V gives CDR1 SGDLS, CDR2 YYNGEE. V was pared by 7 bases and J by 0 bases, with 5 bases of the junction left unmatched. CDR3 sequence reads: CASGLAASTDTQYF. CDR3 sequence (DNA): TGTGCCAGCGGTCTAGCGGCCAGCACAGATACGCAGTATTTT.

V is TRBV27 and J is TRBJ2-2, with D unresolved. Trimming left V 3 bases short and J 8 bases short, with 7 bases between. Germline-derived CDR1 and CDR2 are MNHEY and SMNVEV (reference sequence). The CDR3 runs to 12 residues. CDR3 loop: CASSFRLGELFF. The CDR3 DNA sequence: TGTGCCAGCAGTTTCCGGTTGGGGGAGCTGTTTTTT.

The rearrangement links TRBV30 to TRBJ1-5; D remains ambiguous. CDR1 and CDR2 from the germline V gene are GTSNPN and SVGIG (reference sequence). CDR3 size: 13 residues. V was shortened by 0 bases and J by 3 bases, with 6 bases between the two germline ends. CDR3 protein: CAWSVADNQPQHF. CDR3 DNA: TGTGCCTGGAGTGTGGCAGACAATCAGCCCCAGCATTTT.

The genes are TRBV25-1 and TRBJ1-1; 9 bases agree with TRBD1. The CDR3 has 15 amino acids. Trimming at V came to 2 bases and at J to 5 bases, leaving 6 bases not matched to a gene. The germline V gene encodes CDR1 MGHDK and CDR2 SYGVNS. The CDR3 DNA follows: TGTGCCAGCAGTGAACTGGACAGGGGTTTAACTGAAGCTTTCTTT. Protein product: CASSELDRGLTEAFF.

This clone was seen a handful of times. This chain connects TRBV27 to TRBJ1-5; D is undetermined. The CDR3 runs 14 residues. CDR1 is MNHEY and CDR2 is SMNVEV in the germline V gene (reference sequence). The V gene lost 2 bases and the J gene lost 0 bases, with 5 bases spanning the gap. The chain's CDR3 is CASSLRSSNQPQHF. CDR3 nucleotide sequence: TGTGCCAGCAGTTTACGGTCTAGCAATCAGCCCCAGCATTTT.

The chain uses TRBV5-8 and TRBJ2-7; 12 bases fit TRBD1. V lost 6 bases to trimming and J lost 7 bases; unmatched junction nucleotides: 8. The CDR3 runs to 14 residues. Germline V CDR1 and CDR2: SGHTS, YDEGEE. The CDR3 sequence is CASTRGQGAGEQYF. The CDR3 coding sequence is TGTGCCAGCACCCGGGGACAGGGGGCAGGAGAGCAGTACTTC.

This chain uses TRBV3-1 (or the pseudogene TRBV3-2) with TRBJ1-6, with 7 bases that match TRBD1. The ends lost 5 bases at V and 11 bases at J; junction bases unmatched: 9. Germline CDR1 is LGHDT and CDR2 is YNNKEL (reference sequence). This CDR3 has 14 residues. CDR3 DNA sequence: TGTGCCAGCAGCAACCGGGACAGATTTACACCCCTCCACTTT. It translates to CASSNRDRFTPLHF.

The rearrangement joins TRBV10-3 to TRBJ1-2; 8 bases match TRBD1. The germline gives CDR1 ENHRY, CDR2 SYGVKD. V trimming: 6 bases; J trimming: 6 bases; junction bases outside the gene matches: 6. The CDR3 runs to 13 residues. Here the CDR3 DNA reads TGTGCCATCAGCTCTGGACAGGGTAATGGCTACACCTTC. It translates to CAISSGQGNGYTF.

The chain joins TRBV7-2 to TRBJ2-1; D may be TRBD2 (6 bases). V lost 5 bases and J lost 0, with 11 bases in between. CDR1 is SGHTA and CDR2 is FQGNSA in the germline V gene. This CDR3 has 15 amino acids. The CDR3 DNA follows: TGTGCCAGCAGCACATCTAGCGCCTCCTACAATGAGCAGTTCTTC. It yields the protein CASSTSSASYNEQFF.

This chain joins TRBV12-3 or TRBV12-4 and TRBJ1-4; a weak D match, TRBD1 (5 bases). This CDR3 comprises 13 residues. The ends were cut back, 3 bases at V and 7 bases at J, with 9 bases in the middle. CDR3 protein: CASSLPGGEKLFF. The CDR3 bases are TGTGCCAGCAGTTTGCCGGGGGGTGAAAAACTGTTTTTT.

The V and J genes are TRBV2 and TRBJ2-7; 7 bases are shared with TRBD2. Unmatched junction bases numbered 6, after V lost 4 bases and J lost 0 bases. CDR3 length equals 15 residues. From germline, CDR1 is SNHLY and CDR2 FYNNEI. Written as DNA, the CDR3 is TGTGCCAGCAGTGGACTAGCTTCAAGCTCCTACGAGCAGTACTTC. Its translation: CASSGLASSSYEQYF.

J is TRBJ2-4 and V is TRBV5-8, with TRBD1 identical over 10 bases. V was pared by 0 bases and J by 4 bases, with 4 bases of the junction left unmatched. This CDR3 is 16 amino acids long. Germline V gene data show CDR1 as SGHTS and CDR2 as YDEGEE. In nucleotides, the CDR3 is TGTGCCAGCAGCTTGGGACAGGGGGCACCGAAAAACATTCAGTACTTC. Amino acids: CASSLGQGAPKNIQYF.

This clone is a singleton in its sample. The chain recombines TRBV6-4 with TRBJ2-1, with TRBD2 as a possible D gene (5 bases). The CDR3 length is 16 residues. The V gene's germline CDR1 is MRHNA and CDR2 SNTAGT. V was shortened by 2 bases and J by 0 bases, with 11 bases between the two germline ends. CDR3 bases: TGTGCCAGCAGTGACCGCGGGCAATCCTCCTACAATGAGCAGTTCTTC. Encoded protein: CASSDRGQSSYNEQFF.

The chain carries TRBV4-1 and TRBJ2-7; 7 bases line up with TRBD1. Germline V gene data show CDR1 as MGHRA and CDR2 as YSYEKL. With V trimmed by 3 bases and J by 1 base, 3 bases remained unmatched. This CDR3 has 14 residues. CDR3 nucleotide sequence: TGCGCCAGCAGCCAGCCGGGACAGTCCTACGAGCAGTACTTC. Protein sequence: CASSQPGQSYEQYF.

The chain recombines TRBV28 with TRBJ1-3; D possibly corresponds to TRBD1 (5 bases). CDR1 is MDHEN and CDR2 is SYDVKM in the germline V gene. V gave up 7 bases and J gave up 4 bases, with 20 bases separating them. The CDR3 is made up of 16 amino acids. CDR3 nucleotide sequence: TGTGCCAGCACTTCCGGGAGTGGGGGAAGAGGAAACACCATATATTTT. This encodes CASTSGSGGRGNTIYF.